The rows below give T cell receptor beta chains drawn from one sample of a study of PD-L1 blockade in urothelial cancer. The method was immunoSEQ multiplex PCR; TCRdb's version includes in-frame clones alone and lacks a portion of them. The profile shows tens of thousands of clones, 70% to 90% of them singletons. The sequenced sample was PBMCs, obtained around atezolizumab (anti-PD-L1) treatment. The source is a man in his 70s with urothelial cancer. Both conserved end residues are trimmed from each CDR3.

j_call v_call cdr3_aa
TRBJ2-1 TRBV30 AWTVSSYNEQF
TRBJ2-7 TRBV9 ASSVGGSPAYEQY
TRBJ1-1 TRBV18 ASSRGTGSPEAF
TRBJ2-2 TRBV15 ATSFLGLAGKNTGELF
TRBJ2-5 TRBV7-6 ASSPWTGQETQY
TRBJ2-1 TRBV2 ASSEWGQTTYNEQF
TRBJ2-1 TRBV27 ASSVIAGYYNEQF
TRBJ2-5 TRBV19 ASSSPNREETQY
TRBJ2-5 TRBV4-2 ASSQDGGGGRAPETQY
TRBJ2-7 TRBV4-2 ASSQEVSGRAVGIGYEQY
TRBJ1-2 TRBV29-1 SVWTANGYT
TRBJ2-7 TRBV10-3 AISGQGTTEQY
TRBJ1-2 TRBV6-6 ASSLDRDSTNYGYT
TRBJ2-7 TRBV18 ASSPRARGNIPYEQY
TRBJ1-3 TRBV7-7 ASSLGQGSGNTIY
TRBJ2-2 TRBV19 ASSMSHTLTGELF
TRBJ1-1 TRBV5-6 ASSLEDTGRAEAF
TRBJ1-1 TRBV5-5 ASSPGTGGLRGTEAF
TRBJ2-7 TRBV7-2 ATKPGQGASYEQY
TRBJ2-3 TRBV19 ASSNTSPDTQY